The rows below give T cell receptor beta chains drawn from one sample of a study of cytomegalovirus exposure and HLA in healthy donors. The data were produced by immunoSEQ multiplex PCR, yet TCRdb's version contains in-frame clones alone and is incomplete. The sample lists 57,000 or so clones, about 96% occurring once. The sequencing input was PBMCs. These receptors were collected from a man between 18 and 29 years old in good health and CMV-seronegative. CDR3s include the opening cysteine and the closing phenylalanine or tryptophan. A D gene is named only where the DNA matches it firmly. Clone sizes are given selectively: once, few, many, or a class where the clone is expanded.

D gene: TRBD2
J gene: TRBJ2-1
clone size: -
V gene: TRBV14
CDR3 DNA: TGTGCCAGCAGCCAAGGGACTAGCGGGAGTCGTGAGCAGTTCTTC
CDR3 protein: CASSQGTSGSREQFF

D gene: TRBD2
J gene: TRBJ2-7
clone size: -
V gene: TRBV7-2
CDR3 DNA: TGTGCCAGCAGACAGACTAGCGGGGCGAGCTCCTACGAGCAGTACTTC
CDR3 protein: CASRQTSGASSYEQYF

D gene: TRBD2
J gene: TRBJ2-1
clone size: -
V gene: TRBV7-9
CDR3 DNA: TGTGCCAGCAGCTTCACTAGCGGGAGGGTAGATGAGCAGTTCTTC
CDR3 protein: CASSFTSGRVDEQFF

D gene: -
J gene: TRBJ2-7
clone size: -
V gene: TRBV5-6
CDR3 DNA: TGTGCCAGCAGCTTGGGGCGGTCCTACGAGCAGTACTTC
CDR3 protein: CASSLGRSYEQYF

D gene: TRBD1
J gene: TRBJ2-2
clone size: -
V gene: TRBV5-1
CDR3 DNA: TGCGCCAGCAGCCCGACAGGGACCGGGGAGCTGTTTTTT
CDR3 protein: CASSPTGTGELFF

D gene: TRBD2
J gene: TRBJ2-2
clone size: -
V gene: TRBV10-2
CDR3 DNA: TGCGCCGCAATTCCGGGACTAGGGACCGGGGAGCTGTTTTTT
CDR3 protein: CAAIPGLGTGELFF

D gene: -
J gene: TRBJ2-3
clone size: -
V gene: TRBV5-1
CDR3 DNA: TGCGCCAGCAGCTTCCCGAACAGTAACACAGATACGCAGTATTTT
CDR3 protein: CASSFPNSNTDTQYF

D gene: TRBD2
J gene: TRBJ2-1
clone size: -
V gene: TRBV28
CDR3 DNA: TGTGCCAGCAGTTACGCAGGGACTAGCGTGCAGTTCTTC
CDR3 protein: CASSYAGTSVQFF

D gene: -
J gene: TRBJ2-3
clone size: -
V gene: TRBV4-1
CDR3 DNA: TGCGCCAGCAGCCAGTCTTCGGGGGGCGCAGATACGCAGTATTTT
CDR3 protein: CASSQSSGGADTQYF

D gene: TRBD2
J gene: TRBJ2-3
clone size: -
V gene: TRBV7-9
CDR3 DNA: TGTGCCAGCAGCCGCTCTGGGACTAGCGGGAGAACAGATACGCAGTATTTT
CDR3 protein: CASSRSGTSGRTDTQYF

D gene: -
J gene: TRBJ2-6
clone size: -
V gene: TRBV7-2
CDR3 DNA: TGTGCCAGCAGACCGGCAGGGGTGGGTGGGGCCAACGTCCTGACTTTC
CDR3 protein: CASRPAGVGGANVLTF

D gene: -
J gene: TRBJ1-1
clone size: once
V gene: TRBV19
CDR3 DNA: TGTGCCAGTAGTATTGGACAGACAAACACTGAAGCTTTCTTT
CDR3 protein: CASSIGQTNTEAFF

D gene: TRBD2
J gene: TRBJ2-3
clone size: -
V gene: TRBV2
CDR3 DNA: TGTGCCAGCAGAATCAGCGGGACTAGCACAGATACGCAGTATTTT
CDR3 protein: CASRISGTSTDTQYF

D gene: -
J gene: TRBJ1-5
clone size: -
V gene: TRBV19
CDR3 DNA: TGTGCCAGTAGTATTGGGGGGGCAGGTCAGCCCCAGCATTTT
CDR3 protein: CASSIGGAGQPQHF

D gene: TRBD1
J gene: TRBJ1-2
clone size: -
V gene: TRBV5-5
CDR3 DNA: TGTGCCAGCAGCTTGGGGACAGGGCCCTATGGCTACACCTTC
CDR3 protein: CASSLGTGPYGYTF

D gene: -
J gene: TRBJ2-2
clone size: -
V gene: TRBV30
CDR3 DNA: TGTGCCTGGAAGCTGACAGTAATATCCGGGGAGCTGTTTTTT
CDR3 protein: CAWKLTVISGELFF

D gene: -
J gene: TRBJ1-1
clone size: -
V gene: TRBV28
CDR3 DNA: TGTGCCAGCAGTTTTGTAACTGAAGCTTTCTTT
CDR3 protein: CASSFVTEAFF

D gene: -
J gene: TRBJ2-2
clone size: -
V gene: TRBV10-1
CDR3 DNA: TGCGCCAGCAGTGAGTCGAGACAGTCACTTACCGGGGAGCTGTTTTTT
CDR3 protein: CASSESRQSLTGELFF

D gene: -
J gene: TRBJ2-3
clone size: -
V gene: TRBV11-2
CDR3 DNA: TGTGCCAGCAGCTTAGATCGGGGGACAGATACGCAGTATTTT
CDR3 protein: CASSLDRGTDTQYF

D gene: TRBD2
J gene: TRBJ2-1
clone size: -
V gene: TRBV5-1
CDR3 DNA: TGCGCCAGCAGCTTGGGAGGGACTAGCGGGAGATTGGAGCAGTTCTTC
CDR3 protein: CASSLGGTSGRLEQFF

D gene: -
J gene: TRBJ2-1
clone size: -
V gene: TRBV9
CDR3 DNA: TGTGCCAGCACCAAGGGGCAGGGAATAAATGAGCAGTTCTTC
CDR3 protein: CASTKGQGINEQFF

D gene: -
J gene: TRBJ2-7
clone size: -
V gene: TRBV14
CDR3 DNA: TGTGCCAGCAGCCCTGGCATATCCTACGAGCAGTACTTC
CDR3 protein: CASSPGISYEQYF

D gene: -
J gene: TRBJ1-1
clone size: -
V gene: TRBV6-1
CDR3 DNA: TGTGCCAGCAGGGTGTCGGGAAACACTGAAGCTTTCTTT
CDR3 protein: CASRVSGNTEAFF

D gene: -
J gene: TRBJ2-1
clone size: -
V gene: TRBV28
CDR3 DNA: TGTGCCAGCAGTTTAAACGGGAAATACAATGAGCAGTTCTTC
CDR3 protein: CASSLNGKYNEQFF

D gene: -
J gene: TRBJ2-2
clone size: -
V gene: TRBV28
CDR3 DNA: TGTGCCAGCAGCCAGGGGGGATTCACCGGGGAGCTGTTTTTT
CDR3 protein: CASSQGGFTGELFF

D gene: TRBD2
J gene: TRBJ2-2
clone size: -
V gene: TRBV5-1
CDR3 DNA: TGCGCCAGCAGCTTGACACTAGCGGGGAACACCGGGGAGCTGTTTTTT
CDR3 protein: CASSLTLAGNTGELFF

D gene: TRBD1
J gene: TRBJ2-7
clone size: -
V gene: TRBV19
CDR3 DNA: TGTGCCAGTAGTGCCGGGACAGGGGGCTCCTACGAGCAGTACTTC
CDR3 protein: CASSAGTGGSYEQYF

D gene: -
J gene: TRBJ2-7
clone size: -
V gene: TRBV6-1
CDR3 DNA: TGTGCCAGCGACCGGGTAGCCGGCTCCTACGAGCAGTACTTC
CDR3 protein: CASDRVAGSYEQYF

D gene: TRBD2
J gene: TRBJ2-1
clone size: -
V gene: TRBV4-1
CDR3 DNA: TGCGCCAGCAGCCAAGGGGAGACTAGCAGCAACAATGAGCAGTTCTTC
CDR3 protein: CASSQGETSSNNEQFF

D gene: -
J gene: TRBJ1-3
clone size: -
V gene: TRBV7-9
CDR3 DNA: TGTGCCAGCAGCTTAGTTGCAGGGCCGGGAAACACCATATATTTT
CDR3 protein: CASSLVAGPGNTIYF

D gene: -
J gene: TRBJ2-7
clone size: -
V gene: TRBV7-9
CDR3 DNA: TGTGCCAGCAGCTTCGACTGGAACTACGAGCAGTACTTC
CDR3 protein: CASSFDWNYEQYF

D gene: TRBD2
J gene: TRBJ2-7
clone size: -
V gene: TRBV5-4
CDR3 DNA: TGTGCCGCAGGTCTAGCGGGTTCCTACGAGCAGTACTTC
CDR3 protein: CAAGLAGSYEQYF

D gene: TRBD1
J gene: TRBJ1-2
clone size: once
V gene: TRBV9
CDR3 DNA: TGTGCCAGCAGCGGTTTCGGGACAGCCTATGGCTACACCTTC
CDR3 protein: CASSGFGTAYGYTF

D gene: TRBD1
J gene: TRBJ1-3
clone size: -
V gene: TRBV18
CDR3 DNA: TGTGCCAGCTCACCGTTTCAGGACAGGTACTCTGGAAACACCATATATTTT
CDR3 protein: CASSPFQDRYSGNTIYF

D gene: -
J gene: TRBJ1-1
clone size: -
V gene: TRBV20-1
CDR3 DNA: TGCAGTGCCTCTGCCCTGGAGTGGGCTTTCTTT
CDR3 protein: CSASALEWAFF

D gene: TRBD2
J gene: TRBJ2-7
clone size: -
V gene: TRBV11-2
CDR3 DNA: TGTGCCAGCAGCCACGTTCCGGGAGGGAACTACGAGCAGTACTTC
CDR3 protein: CASSHVPGGNYEQYF

D gene: -
J gene: TRBJ2-5
clone size: -
V gene: TRBV4-1
CDR3 DNA: TGCGCCAGCAGCCCACGGGAGAGCGGACTCGGAGAGACCCAGTACTTC
CDR3 protein: CASSPRESGLGETQYF

D gene: -
J gene: TRBJ2-5
clone size: -
V gene: TRBV11-1
CDR3 DNA: TGTGCCAGCAGCGCCATGGGACTTCAAGAGACCCAGTACTTC
CDR3 protein: CASSAMGLQETQYF

D gene: -
J gene: TRBJ2-7
clone size: -
V gene: TRBV6-1
CDR3 DNA: TGTGCCAGCAGCTCAGCGGTGATCTACGAGCAGTACTTC
CDR3 protein: CASSSAVIYEQYF

D gene: TRBD2
J gene: TRBJ2-1
clone size: -
V gene: TRBV10-3
CDR3 DNA: TGTGCCATCAGTGCCGGGAGGGTGGACAATGAGCAGTTCTTC
CDR3 protein: CAISAGRVDNEQFF

D gene: TRBD2
J gene: TRBJ2-1
clone size: -
V gene: TRBV5-8
CDR3 DNA: TGTGCCAGCAGCCAACCACCCGGGACTAGCTACAATGAGCAGTTCTTC
CDR3 protein: CASSQPPGTSYNEQFF

D gene: TRBD1
J gene: TRBJ1-2
clone size: few
V gene: TRBV5-4
CDR3 DNA: TGTGCCAGCAGCTTGGACCGACAGGGGAACTATGGCTACACCTTC
CDR3 protein: CASSLDRQGNYGYTF

D gene: -
J gene: TRBJ2-7
clone size: once
V gene: TRBV30
CDR3 DNA: TGTGCCTGGGGGAGGACCTCCTACGAGCAGTACTTC
CDR3 protein: CAWGRTSYEQYF

D gene: -
J gene: TRBJ2-1
clone size: -
V gene: TRBV30
CDR3 DNA: TGTGCCTGGGCCGACAGCCCCAATGAGCAGTTCTTC
CDR3 protein: CAWADSPNEQFF

D gene: TRBD2
J gene: TRBJ2-1
clone size: -
V gene: TRBV10-3
CDR3 DNA: TGTGCCATCAGTGACCCGGGGGGGAAGAGCTCCTACAATGAGCAGTTCTTC
CDR3 protein: CAISDPGGKSSYNEQFF

D gene: TRBD1
J gene: TRBJ2-2
clone size: -
V gene: TRBV11-3
CDR3 DNA: TGTGCCAGCAGCTTCTTAGGGGGCCTCACCGGGGAGCTGTTTTTT
CDR3 protein: CASSFLGGLTGELFF

D gene: -
J gene: TRBJ2-7
clone size: -
V gene: TRBV5-1
CDR3 DNA: TGCGCCAGCAGCTTGGTGGGGGGGCACTACGAGCAGTACTTC
CDR3 protein: CASSLVGGHYEQYF

D gene: TRBD2
J gene: TRBJ2-5
clone size: -
V gene: TRBV5-1
CDR3 DNA: TGCGCCAGCAGCGATGGACTAGCGGGCGCCTTCCAAGAGACCCAGTACTTC
CDR3 protein: CASSDGLAGAFQETQYF

D gene: -
J gene: TRBJ2-7
clone size: -
V gene: TRBV6-1
CDR3 DNA: TGTGCCAGCAGGGGTGTCGGGAGCGTTGACGAGCAGTACTTC
CDR3 protein: CASRGVGSVDEQYF

D gene: -
J gene: TRBJ2-7
clone size: -
V gene: TRBV5-1
CDR3 DNA: TGCGCCAGCAGCTTGGATGGGCGGGACCACTACGAGCAGTACTTC
CDR3 protein: CASSLDGRDHYEQYF

D gene: -
J gene: TRBJ1-5
clone size: -
V gene: TRBV15
CDR3 DNA: TGTGCCACCAGCATCGACACCTATAGCAATCAGCCCCAGCATTTT
CDR3 protein: CATSIDTYSNQPQHF

D gene: TRBD1
J gene: TRBJ1-5
clone size: -
V gene: TRBV2
CDR3 DNA: TGTGCCAGCAGTGAAGGGTGGGGACAGGATAACAATCAGCCCCAGCATTTT
CDR3 protein: CASSEGWGQDNNQPQHF